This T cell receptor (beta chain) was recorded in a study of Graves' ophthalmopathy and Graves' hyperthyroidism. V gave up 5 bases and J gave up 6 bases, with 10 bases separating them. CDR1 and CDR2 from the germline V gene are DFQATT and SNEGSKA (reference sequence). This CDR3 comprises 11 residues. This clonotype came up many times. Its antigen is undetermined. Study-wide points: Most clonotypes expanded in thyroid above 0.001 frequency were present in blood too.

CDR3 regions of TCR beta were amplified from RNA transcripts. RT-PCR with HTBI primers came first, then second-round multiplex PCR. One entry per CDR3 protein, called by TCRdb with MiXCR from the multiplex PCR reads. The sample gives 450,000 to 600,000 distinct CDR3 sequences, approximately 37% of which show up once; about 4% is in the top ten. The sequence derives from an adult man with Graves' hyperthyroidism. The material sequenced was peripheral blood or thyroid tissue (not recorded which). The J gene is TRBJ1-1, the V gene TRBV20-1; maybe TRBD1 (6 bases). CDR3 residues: CSAVRGAEAFF. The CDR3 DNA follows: TGCAGTGCTGTTAGGGGGGCTGAAGCTTTCTTT.